Described below is a single T cell receptor (beta chain) sequence and its context. The antigen is unknown. The CDR3 loop spans 16 amino acids. Trimming stripped 0 bases from V and 1 base from J, with 13 bases between. Germline assignment: CDR1 LGHNA and CDR2 YSLEER. This specimen comes from a study of T cell responses to AZD1222 COVID-19 vaccine. Regarding the study as a whole: When two AZD1222 doses had been given, Spike-specific TCR breadth and depth rose. The donor cohort was predominantly white British with a female majority, and clonal diversity may have been underestimated.

Using immunoSEQ multiplex PCR, the repertoire was profiled, and TCRdb retains in-frame clones only, with some absent. The sample lists about 85,000 clones; approximately 87% were seen once. The chain employs TRBV4-3 and TRBJ2-7; D is possibly TRBD1 or TRBD2 (5 bases each). The sequence came from an adult in good health. Here the sequenced sample was peripheral blood, taken on day 0 of AZD1222 vaccination. The CDR3 DNA follows: TGCGCCAGCAGCCAAGAAGCAGGGCCGGGATCCTACGAGCAGTACTTC. This gives the protein CASSQEAGPGSYEQYF.